This is a list of T cell receptor beta chains from one sample in a study of cytomegalovirus exposure and HLA in healthy donors. Method: immunoSEQ multiplex PCR; TCRdb's copy keeps in-frame clones and lacks some. The sample holds 120,000 to 150,000 clones, roughly 80% seen once. The material sequenced was PBMCs. These receptors all stem from a male donor in good health and CMV-seronegative. CDR3s include the opening cysteine and the closing phenylalanine or tryptophan. D genes are given only for firm matches. Some rows have no size entry. The others give once, few or many, or a class for an expanded clone.

J gene,CDR3 length,D gene,V gene,clone size,CDR3 DNA,CDR3 protein
TRBJ2-7,16,.,TRBV27,.,TGTGCCAGCAGTTTCACCCTAAGGCGGGCTACCTACGAGCAGTACTTC,CASSFTLRRATYEQYF
TRBJ2-3,14,.,TRBV9,.,TGTGCCAGCAGCGTAGATAACAGTGAGGATACGCAGTATTTT,CASSVDNSEDTQYF
TRBJ1-4,16,TRBD1,TRBV6-4,.,TGTGCCACCTCTAAAAAGACAGGGCCGTCTAATGAAAAACTGTTTTTT,CATSKKTGPSNEKLFF
TRBJ2-7,15,.,TRBV7-2,.,TGTGCCAGCAGCTTACAGTCAGGGGCTATTTACGAGCAGTACTTC,CASSLQSGAIYEQYF
TRBJ1-5,16,.,TRBV7-9,.,TGTTCCAGCAGCTCCGGGGGGGGGATGGGCAATCAGCCCCAGCATTTT,CSSSSGGGMGNQPQHF
TRBJ1-1,12,TRBD1,TRBV6-5,.,TGTGCCACATTCGACAGGGGCACTGAAGCTTTCTTT,CATFDRGTEAFF
TRBJ2-3,15,TRBD1,TRBV5-1,.,TGCGCCAGCAGCGACCTGGGACAGGCCACAGATACGCAGTATTTT,CASSDLGQATDTQYF
TRBJ2-7,15,.,TRBV27,.,TGTGCCAGCAGTAATTGGAGGACGGAGCCTTACGAGCAGTACTTC,CASSNWRTEPYEQYF
TRBJ1-2,14,.,TRBV7-9,.,TGTGCCAGCAGCGAGCAGAACTACTTATATGGCTACACCTTC,CASSEQNYLYGYTF
TRBJ2-2,14,.,TRBV6-5,.,TGTGCCAGCAGTTACTCGGGGGGCACCGGGGAGCTGTTTTTT,CASSYSGGTGELFF
TRBJ1-1,13,.,TRBV5-1,once,TGCGCCAGCAGCTCCGAACTAGTCTCTGAAGCTTTCTTT,CASSSELVSEAFF
TRBJ1-2,14,.,TRBV6-5,few,TGTGCCAGCGGGAGGACTTTTTTGAACTATGGCTACACCTTC,CASGRTFLNYGYTF
TRBJ1-6,15,.,TRBV6-5,.,TGTGCTTCACATGGGGGGGGAAGAGTAAATTCACCCCTCCACTTT,CASHGGGRVNSPLHF
TRBJ2-7,17,TRBD2,TRBV7-2,.,TGTGCCAGCAGCTTTGCGGGACTAGCGGGAGGGCCGGGCGAGCAGTACTTC,CASSFAGLAGGPGEQYF
TRBJ1-5,15,.,TRBV11-2,.,TGTGCCAGCAGCTTAGAGGCAAATAGCAATCAGCCCCAGCATTTT,CASSLEANSNQPQHF
TRBJ2-7,14,.,TRBV27,.,TGTGCCAGCAGTCCCTGGACAAGTGGGTACGAGCAGTACTTC,CASSPWTSGYEQYF
TRBJ1-1,17,.,TRBV7-9,.,TGTGCCAGCAGCTTAGGGGTCAGAATAGAGCGTGATATCGAAGCTTTCTTT,CASSLGVRIERDIEAFF
TRBJ2-1,14,TRBD2,TRBV4-1,few,TGCGCCAGCAGCCCTAGCGGGGGAGTAAATGAGCAGTTCTTC,CASSPSGGVNEQFF
TRBJ1-1,14,.,TRBV9,.,TGTGCCAGCAGCGTAGCTTCAGGGGACCCTGAAGCTTTCTTT,CASSVASGDPEAFF
TRBJ2-2,18,TRBD2,TRBV11-2,.,TGTGCCAGCAGCTCACCTCGGACTAGCGGGCTAAACACCGGGGAGCTGTTTTTT,CASSSPRTSGLNTGELFF
TRBJ2-1,15,TRBD2,TRBV6-6,.,TGTGCCAGCACCACTAGCGGCGATGCCTACAATGAGCAGTTCTTC,CASTTSGDAYNEQFF
TRBJ2-1,17,.,TRBV28,.,TGTGCCAGCAGTTTATTCGCGAGACAGTCAAACGTTAATGAGCAGTTCTTC,CASSLFARQSNVNEQFF
TRBJ2-3,18,TRBD2,TRBV5-6,.,TGTGCCAGCAGCTCCCTGGGGCTAGCGGAGCCGAGCACAGATACGCAGTATTTT,CASSSLGLAEPSTDTQYF
TRBJ1-1,12,TRBD1,TRBV18,once,TGTGTCAGCTCACCAGGGGGGGCCTGGGCTTTCTTT,CVSSPGGAWAFF
TRBJ2-7,16,TRBD1,TRBV10-3,few,TGTGCCAGCAGTGCACTCGCCGGGACAGGGTCCTACGAGCAGTACTTC,CASSALAGTGSYEQYF
TRBJ1-2,14,TRBD1,TRBV6-5,.,TGTGCCAGCAGTTACTCAACAGGGGGCTATGGCTACACCTTC,CASSYSTGGYGYTF
TRBJ2-2,18,TRBD1,TRBV2,few,TGTGCCAGCAGTAGGGGCCGCTCGGGACAGATCTTCACCGGGGAGCTGTTTTTT,CASSRGRSGQIFTGELFF
TRBJ2-5,15,.,TRBV5-4,few,TGTGCCAGCAGCTTGAGACAGGCGTTACAAGAGACCCAGTACTTC,CASSLRQALQETQYF
TRBJ1-1,15,.,TRBV6-1,.,TGTGCCAGCAGTCCCCCGGGACTGGCTCGGGCTGAAGCTTTCTTT,CASSPPGLARAEAFF
TRBJ2-7,14,.,TRBV9,.,TGTGCCAGCAGCGTAGAGGAGAGCCCCTACGAGCAGTACTTC,CASSVEESPYEQYF
TRBJ2-2,14,.,TRBV10-3,.,TGTGCCATCAGTCCGGGAACTAGCCACGGGGAGCTGTTTTTT,CAISPGTSHGELFF